This T cell receptor beta chain was recorded in a study of blood T cells in healthy people across ages. Study background: About one barcoded beta molecule was captured per two T cells (by template switching). Findings and caveats of the study: The unknown donor CMV status may have confounded expanded clonotype changes. The unsorted PBMCs prevented any conclusive comparison of naive versus antigen-experienced cells.

Through a sample-barcoded 5' primer and a J-beta primer mix, a second PCR was run for roughly 6 to 11 cycles. MiXCR was run by TCRdb on the 5' RACE reads, yielding one entry per CDR3 protein. The table includes 1.8 million or so distinct CDR3 sequences, around 42% detected once. Concerning this clonotype: Its antigen is unidentified.

The germline gives CDR1 SGHTA, CDR2 FQGNSA. This CDR3 comprises 14 residues. Between the trimmed V and J ends, which lost 3 bases and 6 bases, there was a span of 12 bases. The receptor was isolated from a human donor in good health. The sequenced sample consisted of blood. The rearrangement joins TRBV7-2 to TRBJ2-4; D not certain. DNA of the CDR3: TGTGCCAGCAGCTTTAACGGATGGGTAAACATTCAGTACTTC. Amino acids: CASSFNGWVNIQYF.